The T cell receptor beta chain under discussion was sequenced for a study of T cells in Graves' hyperthyroidism and ophthalmopathy. Study outcomes and limitations: Expanded thyroid clonotypes (above 0.001) were mostly also found in blood.

This clonotype was seen only a few times. Its antigen is not known. Those patients with uncontrolled infection, other autoimmune disease, pregnancy or lactation were excluded. The CDR3 has 17 residues. The trim removed 0 bases at V and 0 bases at J, leaving 11 bases unmatched. Germline assignment: CDR1 GTSNPN and CDR2 SVGIG (reference sequence). Amplification targeted TCR beta CDR3 regions from RNA transcripts. A first-round RT-PCR of the TCR CDR3 used the HTBI primer set. TCRdb itself ran the multiplex PCR reads through MiXCR, one entry per CDR3 protein. The sample holds about 600,000 distinct CDR3 sequences, about a sixth seen once.

The sample comprised blood. This receptor was obtained from a woman between 35 and 50 years old with Graves' ophthalmopathy. The chain has TRBV30 and TRBJ2-7; 7 bases match TRBD2. CDR3 sequence: CAWSVLGRGTSSYEQYF. In DNA form, the CDR3 reads TGTGCCTGGAGTGTACTGGGGCGGGGGACGAGCTCCTACGAGCAGTACTTC.